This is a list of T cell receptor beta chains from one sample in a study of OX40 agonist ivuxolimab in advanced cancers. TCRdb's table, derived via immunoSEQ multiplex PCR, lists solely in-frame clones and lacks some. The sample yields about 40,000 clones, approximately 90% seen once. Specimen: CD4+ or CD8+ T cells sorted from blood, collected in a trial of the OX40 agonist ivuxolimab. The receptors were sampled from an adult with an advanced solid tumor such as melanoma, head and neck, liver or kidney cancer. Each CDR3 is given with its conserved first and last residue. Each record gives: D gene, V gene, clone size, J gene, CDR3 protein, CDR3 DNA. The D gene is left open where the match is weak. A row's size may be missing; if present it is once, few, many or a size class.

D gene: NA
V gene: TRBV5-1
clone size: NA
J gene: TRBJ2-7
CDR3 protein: CASSLETPGLETQQYF
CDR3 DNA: TGCGCCAGCAGCTTGGAGACCCCGGGACTGGAGACACAGCAGTACTTC

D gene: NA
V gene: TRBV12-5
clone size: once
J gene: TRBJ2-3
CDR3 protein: CASGDAGAQYF
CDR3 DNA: TGTGCTAGTGGTGATGCTGGGGCGCAGTATTTT

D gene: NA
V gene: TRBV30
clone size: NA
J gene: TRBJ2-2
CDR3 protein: CAWSAPRDKDTGELFF
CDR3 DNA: TGTGCCTGGAGTGCCCCCCGGGACAAAGACACCGGGGAGCTGTTTTTT

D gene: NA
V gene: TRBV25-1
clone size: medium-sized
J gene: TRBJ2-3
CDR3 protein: CASRMAGFTDTQYF
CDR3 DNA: TGTGCCAGCAGGATGGCGGGTTTTACAGATACGCAGTATTTT

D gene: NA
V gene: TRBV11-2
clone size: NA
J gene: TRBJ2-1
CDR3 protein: CASSLPTYNEQFF
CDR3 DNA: TGTGCCAGCAGCCTCCCAACCTACAATGAGCAGTTCTTC

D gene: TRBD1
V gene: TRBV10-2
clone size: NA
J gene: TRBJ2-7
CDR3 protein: CASSVNRGNSYEQYF
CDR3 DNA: TGCGCCAGCAGTGTCAACAGGGGAAATTCCTACGAGCAGTACTTC

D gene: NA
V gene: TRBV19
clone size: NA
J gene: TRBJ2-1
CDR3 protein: CASSITLASYNEQFF
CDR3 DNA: TGTGCCAGTAGTATAACACTAGCTAGCTACAATGAGCAGTTCTTC

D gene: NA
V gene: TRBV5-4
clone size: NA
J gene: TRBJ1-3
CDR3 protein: CASSLGGSGNTIYF
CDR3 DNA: TGTGCCAGCAGCTTGGGAGGGAGCGGAAACACCATATATTTT

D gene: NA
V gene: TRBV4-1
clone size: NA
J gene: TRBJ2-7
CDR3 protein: CASSQEQTYYEQYF
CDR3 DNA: TGCGCCAGCAGCCAAGAACAGACCTACTACGAGCAGTACTTC

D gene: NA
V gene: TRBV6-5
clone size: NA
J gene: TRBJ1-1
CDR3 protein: CASSYHRDTEAFF
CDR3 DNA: TGTGCCAGCAGTTACCACAGGGACACTGAAGCTTTCTTT

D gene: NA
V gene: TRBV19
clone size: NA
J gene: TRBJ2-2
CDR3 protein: CASQTRPYTGELFF
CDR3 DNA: TGTGCCAGCCAGACTCGTCCTTACACCGGGGAGCTGTTTTTT